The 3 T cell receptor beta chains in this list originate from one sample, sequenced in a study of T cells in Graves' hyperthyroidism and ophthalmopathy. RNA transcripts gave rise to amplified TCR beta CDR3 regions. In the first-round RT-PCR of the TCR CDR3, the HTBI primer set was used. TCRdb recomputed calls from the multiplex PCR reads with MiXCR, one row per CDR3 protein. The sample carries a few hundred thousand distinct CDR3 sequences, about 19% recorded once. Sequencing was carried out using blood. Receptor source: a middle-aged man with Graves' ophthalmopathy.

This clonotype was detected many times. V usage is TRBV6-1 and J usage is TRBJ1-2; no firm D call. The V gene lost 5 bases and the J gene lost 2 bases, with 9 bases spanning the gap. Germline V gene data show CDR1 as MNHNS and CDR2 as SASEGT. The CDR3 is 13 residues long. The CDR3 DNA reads TGTGCCAGCAGTCGAGACAAAAACTATGGCTACACCTTC. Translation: CASSRDKNYGYTF.

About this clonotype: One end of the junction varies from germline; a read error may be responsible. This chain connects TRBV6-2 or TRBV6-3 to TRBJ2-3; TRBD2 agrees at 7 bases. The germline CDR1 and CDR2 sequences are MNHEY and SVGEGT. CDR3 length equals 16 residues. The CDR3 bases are TGTGCCATCAGTCCGACGACCGGGAGGCAGAGAGATACGCAGTATTTT. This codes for CAISPTTGRQRDTQYF.

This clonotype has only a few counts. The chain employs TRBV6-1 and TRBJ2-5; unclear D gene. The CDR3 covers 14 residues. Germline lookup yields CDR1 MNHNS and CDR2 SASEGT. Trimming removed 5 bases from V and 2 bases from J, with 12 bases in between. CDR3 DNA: TGTGCCAGCAGTCAAACCCCCCGGCAAGAGACCCAGTACTTC. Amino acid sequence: CASSQTPRQETQYF.